The clone carrying this T cell receptor beta chain was recorded a few times. The antigen is unknown. The table came from immunoSEQ multiplex PCR; TCRdb's copy has only in-frame clones and leaves some out. The repertoire holds approximately 23,000 clones, with about 88% as singletons. The data were taken from a study of T cells in localized non-small cell lung cancer. Overall study results and limits: For the top 100 tumor clones, a median around 61 also appeared in adjacent lung.

The sequence was obtained from a male donor aged 60 or over with stage I lung adenocarcinoma. The sequencing used peripheral blood, collected before any cancer treatment.

Here the CDR3 reads CASSFSSGGQETQYF. For the CDR3, the DNA is TGTGCCAGCAGCTTCTCTAGCGGGGGCCAAGAGACCCAGTACTTC. The rearrangement links TRBV7-9 to TRBJ2-5; 10 bases are shared with TRBD2. J was trimmed by 1 base and V by 3 bases; bases with no gene match: 2. The CDR3 runs to 15 residues. The germline V gene encodes CDR1 SEHNR and CDR2 FQNEAQ (reference sequence).